This T cell receptor beta chain was obtained from a study of T cells in Graves' hyperthyroidism and ophthalmopathy (dated by TCRdb to the late 2010s). In the study overall: Peripheral blood samples were taken at the time of initial diagnosis, prior to any treatment. To identify distinguishing TCR V-J signatures, a discovery cohort of about 95 patients was used, comprising 43 with Graves' ophthalmopathy and about 59 with stable Graves' hyperthyroidism. Prospective prediction of ophthalmopathy was tested in an independent validation cohort of 18 to 20 hyperthyroidism patients and 17 patients who later progressed to ophthalmopathy. The 100 discovery patients were randomly split 7:3 into training and test sets. In about 6 Graves' hyperthyroidism patients, the study also compared T-cell repertoires from thyroid tissue with T-cell repertoires from blood. Once sampling was done, hyperthyroidism patients were given methimazole at a starting dose of 30 mg daily, whereas ophthalmopathy patients were given high-dose intravenous methylprednisolone. TCR Vbeta CDR3 sequencing of 140 or so peripheral blood samples (about 45 ophthalmopathy, 75 hyperthyroidism and 17 progressor patients) is reported in the paper. The study at large found these results: In cross-validation, a model built on a 13 V-J signature told ophthalmopathy apart from stable hyperthyroidism with approximately 91% sensitivity and approximately 84% specificity, and in testing the same model reached 80%/75%. Most expanded thyroid clonotypes (frequency above 0.001) were also detected in blood, suggesting blood repertoires may reflect thyroid immune responses. No statistical method was used to set the sample size in advance, and investigators knew the group allocation. In validation, the model predicted progression to ophthalmopathy with approximately 71% sensitivity and around 72% specificity, a median of about 6 months before onset.

As to this clonotype: The antigen it recognizes is unknown. No much larger clone exists at a distance of one base, and base qualities are not known.

Moderately to severely active disease, a Clinical Activity Score of at least 3, a NOSPECS grade of at least 4, and a duration under 3 months were present in ophthalmopathy patients. The study excluded patients with uncontrolled infections, other autoimmune diseases, pregnancy or lactation. Diagnoses relied on clinical symptoms, serum thyroxine and TRAb, thyroid ultrasound and orbital computed tomography. PBMCs were isolated from 7.5 to 10 ml of fresh peripheral blood by Ficoll-Paque density gradient centrifugation. Total RNA was extracted with Trizol reagent, and quality was checked on an Agilent 2100 Bioanalyzer. Amplification of TCR beta CDR3 regions was carried out from RNA transcripts. The TCR CDR3 was subjected to a first round of RT-PCR using the HTBI primer set and the Qiagen OneStep RT-PCR kit. Libraries were constructed in a second round of multiplex PCR, after which size selection and purification were performed. Sequencing of the libraries was done on an Illumina HiSeq2000 using paired-end 100 bp reads. Concerning the study's data processing: SOAPnuke was used to process the raw data, removing reads that contained adapters or uncalled bases, had a mean Phred below 15, or lacked an exact match to the constant primer or identifier. High-quality paired reads were merged using COPE v1.2.5, and each unique nucleotide sequence was defined as a clonotype. MiTCR v1.1 was used to align the clonotypes against IMGT TRBV, TRBD and TRBJ reference segments. Only V-J combinations with frequency above 0.0001, covering 99.2% of repertoires, were analysed. A TCS score was defined as the ratio of F50 (clonal expansion) to E x V (chaos), with BLOSUM62-based TCRdist applied between CDR3 peptides within each V-J. Welch's t-statistics and random forest reduced some 510 V-J features to about 12, which were used in a naive Bayes classifier (R e1071). The public reads were reanalyzed by TCRdb: fastp trimming at Q25, MiXCR alignment, in-frame beta chains only. Each CDR3 protein appears once, grouped with its most common genes and DNA. These V and J calls are TCRdb output, not the study's own analysis. The sample has about 370,000 distinct CDR3 sequences on record, 13% to 15% of them singletons. Roughly 19% of the sample rests with the top ten.

The sequenced material came from blood. The source is a woman aged 55-75 years with Graves' ophthalmopathy.

The CDR3 is CASRRLALQETQYF. The DNA sequence is TGTGCCAGCAGAAGACTAGCCCTCCAAGAGACCCAGTACTTC. Recombination joined TRBV6-1 with TRBJ2-5, and 7 junction bases match TRBD2. For CDR1 and CDR2, the germline V gene lists MNHNS and SASEGT. Spanning cysteine to phenylalanine, the CDR3 consists of 14 amino acids. The sequence is cut down to CDR3 DNA, 42 bases in frame from base 1. At the junction V is shortened by 6 bases and J by 1 base; bases outside the gene matches: 5.